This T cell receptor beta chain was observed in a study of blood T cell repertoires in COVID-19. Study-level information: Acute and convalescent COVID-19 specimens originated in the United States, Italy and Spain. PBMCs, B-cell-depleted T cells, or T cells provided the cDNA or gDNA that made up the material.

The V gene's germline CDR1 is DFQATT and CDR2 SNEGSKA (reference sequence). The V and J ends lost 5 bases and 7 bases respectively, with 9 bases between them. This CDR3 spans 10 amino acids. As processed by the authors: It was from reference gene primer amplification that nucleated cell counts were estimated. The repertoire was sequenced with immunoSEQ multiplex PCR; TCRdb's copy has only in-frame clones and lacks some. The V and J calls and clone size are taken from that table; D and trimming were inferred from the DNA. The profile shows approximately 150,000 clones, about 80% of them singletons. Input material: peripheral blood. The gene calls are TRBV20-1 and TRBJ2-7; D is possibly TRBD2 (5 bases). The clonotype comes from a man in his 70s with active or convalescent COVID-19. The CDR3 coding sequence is TGCAGTGCTTACCGCGGGGAGCAGTACTTC. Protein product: CSAYRGEQYF.